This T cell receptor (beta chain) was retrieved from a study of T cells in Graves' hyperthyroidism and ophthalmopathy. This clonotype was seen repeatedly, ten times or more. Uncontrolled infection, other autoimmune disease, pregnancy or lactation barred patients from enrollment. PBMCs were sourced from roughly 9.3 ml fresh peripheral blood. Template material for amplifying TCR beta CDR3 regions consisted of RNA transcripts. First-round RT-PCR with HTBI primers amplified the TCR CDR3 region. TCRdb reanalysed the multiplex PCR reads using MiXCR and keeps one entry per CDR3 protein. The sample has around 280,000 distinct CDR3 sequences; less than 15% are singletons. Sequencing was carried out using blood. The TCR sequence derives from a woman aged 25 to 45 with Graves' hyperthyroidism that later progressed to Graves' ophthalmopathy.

The CDR3 here is CAWAPGNTEAFF. The CDR3 nucleotides are TGTGCCTGGGCCCCAGGGAATACTGAAGCTTTCTTT. The V and J genes are TRBV30 and TRBJ1-1; a possible D gene is TRBD1 (5 bases). Trimming took 5 bases from V and 5 from J, leaving 12 bases between them. CDR1 GTSNPN and CDR2 SVGIG come from the germline V gene (reference sequence). The CDR3 spans 12 residues.